These T cell receptor beta chains were read from a single sample in a study of tumor-infiltrating lymphocytes in primary liver carcinoma. TCRdb re-analysed the multiplex PCR reads in MiXCR, keeping a single row per CDR3 protein. Here the sample spans over 100,000 distinct CDR3 sequences, around 70% being singletons. Sequencing was carried out using tumor-adjacent normal liver tissue. The receptors originated from a woman in her fifties or sixties with primary liver carcinoma and hepatitis B virus infection. CDR3s include the opening cysteine and the closing phenylalanine or tryptophan. Each record gives: CDR3 length, D gene, clone size, V gene, J gene, CDR3 protein, CDR3 DNA. D genes are given only for firm matches. Size tells how often a clone was seen (once, few, many) or the class of an expanded clone, and some rows leave it out.

>15|.|.|TRBV14|TRBJ2-1
CASSPRQPSHDEQFF
TGTGCCAGCAGCCCTAGACAGCCAAGCCATGATGAGCAGTTCTTC
>12|.|.|TRBV29-1|TRBJ2-5
CSVFWDHVTQYF
TGCAGCGTCTTCTGGGACCATGTGACCCAGTACTTC
>12|.|.|TRBV29-1|TRBJ1-2
CSGAQGHYGNTF
TGCAGCGGCGCCCAGGGACATTATGGTAACACCTTC
>14|.|.|TRBV6-5|TRBJ2-7
CANSYWGEGYKQYF
TGTGCCAACAGTTACTGGGGTGAGGGCTACAAGCAGTACTTC
>16|TRBD2|.|TRBV7-8|TRBJ2-1
CTSNLELAGSWDEQFF
TGTACCAGCAACTTAGAACTAGCGGGATCCTGGGATGAGCAGTTCTTC
>14|.|.|TRBV10-1|TRBJ2-5
CASSEDTSLETKYF
TGCGCCAGCAGTGAGGATACTAGCTTAGAGACCAAGTACTTC
>14|.|many|TRBV7-9|TRBJ1-1
CASSLVSGNTEAFF
TGTGCCAGCAGCTTAGTTTCAGGGAACACTGAAGCTTTCTTT
>15|TRBD2|many|TRBV6-1|TRBJ2-7
CASSELAGAGYEQYF
TGTGCCAGCAGTGAGTTAGCGGGAGCTGGGTACGAGCAGTACTTC
>13|.|.|TRBV29-1|TRBJ2-3
CSVEGGSTETQYF
TGCAGTGTAGAAGGGGGGAGCACAGAAACGCAGTATTTT
>13|TRBD1|many|TRBV12-3/TRBV12-4|TRBJ1-1
CASTRDRNTEAFF
TGTGCCAGCACCCGGGACAGGAACACTGAAGCTTTCTTT
>15|.|many|TRBV7-9|TRBJ2-5
CASRQPGNRQETQYF
TGTGCCAGCAGGCAACCGGGCAACCGACAAGAGACCCAGTACTTC
>13|.|.|TRBV4-2|TRBJ2-7
CASSQIGPYDQYF
TGTGCCAGCAGCCAAATAGGTCCCTACGATCAGTACTTC
>16|TRBD2|.|TRBV28|TRBJ2-7
CASSLFWDYTLYEQYF
TGTGCCAGCAGTTTATTCTGGGACTATACTCTCTACGAGCAGTACTTC
>14|.|.|TRBV7-9|TRBJ2-1
CASSLGAVDNEQFF
TGTGCCAGCAGCTTAGGGGCAGTAGACAATGAGCAGTTCTTC
>17|TRBD2|.|TRBV12-3/TRBV12-4|TRBJ2-1
CVSSLGRASGLYNEQFF
TGTGTCAGCAGTTTAGGTCGGGCTAGCGGGTTATACAATGAGCAGTTCTTC
>11|.|many|TRBV6-6|TRBJ1-2
CAGGQREGYTF
TGTGCCGGCGGACAGAGGGAGGGCTACACCTTC
>14|.|.|TRBV29-1|TRBJ2-1
CSVSRGSNYNEQFF
TGCAGCGTCAGCAGGGGTTCTAACTACAATGAGCAGTTCTTC
>14|.|many|TRBV28|TRBJ1-5
CASAGQYSNQPQHF
TGTGCCAGCGCCGGGCAATATAGCAATCAGCCCCAGCATTTT
>12|.|.|TRBV28|TRBJ2-7
CASSPGGGGQYF
TGTGCCAGCAGTCCAGGGGGGGGCGGGCAGTACTTC
>15|.|medium-sized|TRBV12-5|TRBJ1-1
CASALQPNMNTEAFF
TGTGCTAGTGCTTTACAGCCTAACATGAACACTGAAGCTTTCTTT
>14|TRBD1|.|TRBV6-5|TRBJ1-1
CASSYGQGRTQAFF
TGTGCCAGCAGTTACGGACAGGGGCGCACTCAGGCTTTCTTT
>14|.|many|TRBV5-1|TRBJ1-2
CASSLAGFEYGYTF
TGCGCCAGCAGCTTGGCGGGATTCGAGTATGGCTACACCTTC
>15|TRBD1|.|TRBV6-5|TRBJ1-1
CSNRPRGQKNTEAFF
TGTTCCAACAGGCCCAGGGGGCAGAAGAACACTGAAGCTTTCTTT
>15|.|many|TRBV7-8|TRBJ2-5
CASSPRDGPTSAQYF
TGTGCCAGCAGCCCTCGGGACGGACCGACTTCGGCCCAGTACTTC
>15|.|.|TRBV28|TRBJ2-7
CASGFVGTPKYEQYF
TGTGCTAGCGGCTTTGTGGGGACACCCAAGTACGAGCAGTACTTC
>16|TRBD1|.|TRBV7-9|TRBJ2-7
CASSPWDQGAGYEHYF
TGTGCCAGCAGCCCCTGGGATCAGGGGGCGGGCTACGAACACTACTTC
>14|.|.|TRBV19|TRBJ2-1
CGSRRSHQVNEQFF
TGTGGCAGTCGCAGATCTCACCAGGTCAATGAGCAGTTCTTC
>14|.|few|TRBV29-1|TRBJ2-7
CSVGSLGGPLEQYF
TGCAGCGTTGGATCGCTCGGGGGTCCACTCGAGCAGTACTTC
>17|.|.|TRBV7-8|TRBJ2-1
CASSGVGRRASYNVQFF
TGTGCCAGCAGCGGAGTAGGCAGGAGGGCGAGCTACAATGTGCAGTTCTTC
>16|TRBD2|.|TRBV4-2|TRBJ2-1
CASSQSSGSSYNEQFF
TGTGCCAGCAGCCAGTCTAGCGGGAGTTCATACAATGAGCAGTTCTTC
>13|TRBD1|many|TRBV28|TRBJ1-6
CASSSTGGAPLHF
TGTGCCAGCAGTTCCACAGGGGGAGCACCCCTCCACTTT
>15|.|.|TRBV12-3/TRBV12-4|TRBJ2-7
CAGSPGPVSSYEQYF
TGTGCCGGCAGTCCAGGACCCGTAAGCTCTTACGAGCAGTACTTC
>15|.|many|TRBV10-2|TRBJ2-7
CASQRDFSYSYEQYF
TGCGCCAGCCAGAGGGACTTCTCGTACTCCTACGAGCAGTACTTC
>13|.|.|TRBV6-1|TRBJ2-7
CASSSQGYYEQYF
TGTGCCAGCTCGTCTCAAGGGTACTACGAGCAGTACTTC
>16|TRBD1|.|TRBV29-1|TRBJ2-6
CSVRGQGSSGANILTF
TGCAGCGTCCGGGGACAGGGGAGCTCTGGGGCCAACATCCTTACTTTC
>21|TRBD2|.|TRBV6-5|TRBJ2-6
CAISSRSSGTSGRQGANVLTF
TGCGCCATCAGTTCACGTTCTTCCGGGACTAGCGGGAGGCAGGGGGCCAACGTCCTGACTTTC
>12|.|.|TRBV6-5|TRBJ2-3
CARSPYADTKYF
TGTGCCAGAAGTCCCTATGCTGATACGAAGTATTTT
>15|.|.|TRBV6-1|TRBJ2-7
CASSEGGGQAYEQYF
TGTGCCAGCAGTGAAGGTGGAGGACAAGCCTACGAGCAGTACTTC
>15|.|.|TRBV20-1|TRBJ1-6
CSARDPLGGRRPLHF
TGCAGTGCTAGAGATCCCTTGGGAGGCCGACGACCCCTCCACTTT
>13|.|many|TRBV29-1|TRBJ1-5
CSVGLEYNQPQHF
TGCAGCGTTGGTCTGGAGTACAATCAGCCCCAGCATTTT
>15|TRBD2|.|TRBV5-1|TRBJ2-1
CASSLSAGVDGEQFF
TGCGCCAGCAGCTTGAGTGCGGGAGTGGATGGTGAGCAGTTCTTC
>16|.|few|TRBV20-1|TRBJ1-1
CSARDGGGGGATEAFF
TGCAGTGCTAGAGATGGGGGGGGCGGTGGGGCCACTGAAGCTTTCTTT
>18|.|.|TRBV6-5|TRBJ2-1
CASSYSRRALAFYSEQFF
TGTGCCAGCAGTTATTCGAGGCGGGCCCTGGCTTTTTACAGTGAGCAGTTCTTC
>11|.|few|TRBV28|TRBJ1-4
CASRVQEKLFF
TGTGCCAGCCGGGTGCAAGAAAAACTGTTTTTT
>14|.|.|TRBV6-1|TRBJ1-2
CVSNEGSEHYGYTF
TGTGTCAGCAATGAAGGTTCCGAGCACTATGGCTACACCTTC
>15|TRBD2|.|TRBV4-1|TRBJ2-3
CVSSPTSRRVDTQYF
TGCGTCAGTAGCCCGACTAGCAGGAGGGTAGATACGCAGTATTTT
>17|.|.|TRBV5-1|TRBJ1-4
CASSLGHYGGTDEKLFF
TGCGCCAGCAGCTTGGGACACTATGGGGGGACTGATGAAAAACTGTTTTTT
>16|TRBD2|many|TRBV13|TRBJ2-1
CASSTQGLAGNNEQFF
TGTGCCAGCAGCACCCAGGGACTAGCGGGCAACAATGAGCAGTTCTTC
>13|.|once|TRBV29-1|TRBJ2-3
CSVADRNTDIQYF
TGCAGCGTTGCCGACAGGAACACAGATATTCAGTATTTT